This T cell receptor beta chain was sequenced during a study of T cell changes during pregnancy in multiple sclerosis. V gave up 7 bases and J gave up 2 bases; unmatched junction bases: 8. This CDR3 comprises 15 residues. Looked up from germline, CDR1 is MNHNY and CDR2 is SVGAGI (reference sequence). Here immunoSEQ multiplex PCR was the method, and the copy in TCRdb shows in-frame clones only, minus some. The profile shows 78,000 or so clones, 92% of them singletons. This clonotype was sampled from a female donor with multiple sclerosis, enrolled in a pregnancy study. The chain has TRBV6-6 and TRBJ2-1; 7 bases agree with TRBD1. Here the sequenced sample was peripheral blood, taken before pregnancy. CDR3 DNA sequence: TGTGCCAGCATCCTACGACAGGGCGCCTACAATGAGCAGTTCTTC. Protein product: CASILRQGAYNEQFF.